This T cell receptor (beta chain) was sequenced in a study of cytomegalovirus exposure and HLA in healthy donors. This PCR relied on a set of 60 Vbeta primers and 13 Jbeta primers. Method: immunoSEQ multiplex PCR; TCRdb's copy keeps in-frame clones and lacks some. The sample holds roughly 150,000 clones, roughly a tenth seen once. Comment on this clone: The junction and the germline gene differ at one end; a read error may be behind it.

This CDR3 has 14 amino acids. Germline V gives CDR1 SQVTM, CDR2 ANQGSEA. Sequencing was carried out using PBMCs. This sequence originates from a male donor in good health and CMV-seronegative. V gene TRBV29-1 combines with J gene TRBJ1-5, with 9 bases lining up with TRBD1. CDR3 sequence reads: CSVGTGWDRQPQNF. CDR3 nucleotide sequence: TGCAGCGTAGGGACAGGGTGGGACAGGCAGCCCCAGAATTTT. Complete variable domain (other parts from reference TRBV29-1 and TRBJ1-5): SAVISQKPSRDICQRGTSLTIQCQVDSQVTMMFWYRQQPGQSLTLIATANQGSEATYESGFVIDKFPISRPNLTFSTLTVSNMSPEDSSIYLCSVGTGWDRQPQNFGDGTRLSIL.